This passage covers 21 T cell receptor beta chains from one sample sequenced in a study of blood T cell repertoires in COVID-19. Sequenced by immunoSEQ multiplex PCR; TCRdb stores in-frame clones only, minus some. Counted here are roughly 100,000 clones, 60% to 85% occurring once; the ten biggest clones make up 6.2%. Input material: peripheral blood. The receptors come from a man at least 80 years old with COVID-19, enrolled during active disease.

The chain has TRBV7-3 and TRBJ2-3, with 7 bases fitting TRBD2. Germline values: CDR1 SGHTA, CDR2 FQGTGA. The CDR3 is 15 amino acids. The ends lost 5 bases at V and 3 bases at J; junction bases unmatched: 8. The CDR3 nucleotides read TGTGCCAGCAGCCCAGTAGCGGGCAAGACAGATACGCAGTATTTT. Translating it yields CASSPVAGKTDTQYF. The full variable domain, with the rest looked up from reference TRBV7-3 and TRBJ2-3, is GAGVSQTPSNKVTEKGKYVELRCDPISGHTALYWYRQSLGQGPEFLIYFQGTGAADDSGLPNDRFFAVRPEGSVSTLKIQRTERGDSAVYLCASSPVAGKTDTQYFGPGTRLTVL.

This chain connects TRBV19 to TRBJ2-7, with D possibly being TRBD2 (5 bases). Looked up from germline, CDR1 is LNHDA and CDR2 is SQIVND (reference sequence). The length of the CDR3 is 14 residues. V lost 5 bases and J lost 7, with 18 bases in between. CDR3 nucleotides: TGTGCCAGTAGTCCAGTCGAGCGGCCGTGGGAGCAGTACTTC. Encoded protein: CASSPVERPWEQYF. Full variable domain (missing parts from reference TRBV19 and TRBJ2-7): DGGITQSPKYLFRKEGQNVTLSCEQNLNHDAMYWYRQDPGQGLRLIYYSQIVNDFQKGDIAEGYSVSREKKESFPLTVTSAQKNPTAFYLCASSPVERPWEQYFGPGTRLTVT.

The CDR3 bases are TGTGCCAGCAGCTTCCTTAGCGGGGTCAACAATGAGCAGTTCTTC. Translating gives CASSFLSGVNNEQFF. The chain couples TRBV7-3 to TRBJ2-1; 8 bases agree with TRBD2. Germline assignment: CDR1 SGHTA and CDR2 FQGTGA. With V trimmed by 3 bases and J by 5 bases, 6 bases remained unmatched. This CDR3 has 15 amino acids.

This clone has more than one count but fewer than ten. The V and J genes are TRBV18 and TRBJ2-1; the match to TRBD2 covers 7 bases. V was clipped by 2 bases and J by 8 bases; unmatched bases: 3. The germline V gene encodes CDR1 KGHSH and CDR2 LQKENI. The CDR3 extends over 13 amino acids. CDR3 DNA sequence: TGTGCCAGCTCACCATCCGCGGGGGATGAGCAGTTCTTC. Translation gives CASSPSAGDEQFF.

CDR3 in DNA: TGTGCCAGCAGCTTTGCTAACAACAGGGAACATAGCAATCAGCCCCAGCATTTT. Its protein is CASSFANNREHSNQPQHF. This sequence joins TRBV11-3 and TRBJ1-5, with TRBD1 as a possible D gene (6 bases). This CDR3 has 18 amino acids. CDR1 SGHNT and CDR2 YENEEA come from the germline V gene. V lost 3 bases and J 0 bases, leaving 18 bases between the germline ends.

This clone was seen once. The rearrangement joins TRBV7-9 to TRBJ1-2; D gene unclear. CDR3 size: 11 residues. V lost 8 bases and J 3 bases, leaving 7 bases between the germline ends. Germline V gives CDR1 SEHNR, CDR2 FQNEAQ (reference sequence). The CDR3 reads CASLADYGYTF. CDR3 in DNA: TGTGCCAGCTTGGCAGACTATGGCTACACCTTC. The full variable domain, with the rest looked up from reference TRBV7-9 and TRBJ1-2, is DTGVSQNPRHKITKRGQNVTFRCDPISEHNRLYWYRQTLGQGPEFLTYFQNEAQLEKSRLLSDRFSAERPKGSFSTLEIQRTEQGDSAMYLCASLADYGYTFGSGTRLTVV.

The chain uses TRBV7-2 and TRBJ1-2; D gene unclear. Germline CDR1 SGHTA, CDR2 FQGNSA. V was trimmed by 4 bases and J by 4 bases, leaving 16 bases between them. The CDR3 length is 15 residues. Here the CDR3 DNA reads TGTGCCAGCAGCTCCCATGGTCAGGTTGGCTATGGCTACACCTTC. Encoded protein: CASSSHGQVGYGYTF.

This chain uses TRBV18 with TRBJ1-3; D remains unclear. Per the germline V gene, CDR1 is KGHSH and CDR2 is LQKENI. The CDR3 consists of 15 residues. V was shortened by 2 bases and J by 0 bases, with 8 bases between the two germline ends. CDR3 sequence (DNA): TGTGCCAGCTCACCAAGATGGAGCTCTGGAAACACCATATATTTT. This sequence encodes CASSPRWSSGNTIYF. The entire variable domain, with the rest obtained from reference TRBV18 and TRBJ1-3, is as follows: NAGVMQNPRHLVRRRGQEARLRCSPMKGHSHVYWYRQLPEEGLKFMVYLQKENIIDESGMPKERFSAEFPKEGPSILRIQQVVRGDSAAYFCASSPRWSSGNTIYFGEGSWLTVV.

This rearrangement joins TRBV5-5 to TRBJ2-5, with D perhaps matching TRBD2 (6 bases). CDR1 SGHKS and CDR2 YYEKEE come from the germline V gene (reference sequence). Deletions cut 0 bases from V and 5 bases from J, with 17 bases between. The CDR3 is 16 amino acids. CDR3: CASSLGVAATWETQYF. The CDR3 bases are TGTGCCAGCAGCTTGGGGGTAGCGGCGACCTGGGAGACCCAGTACTTC. Complete variable domain (other parts from reference TRBV5-5 and TRBJ2-5): DAGVTQSPTHLIKTRGQQVTLRCSPISGHKSVSWYQQVLGQGPQFIFQYYEKEERGRGNFPDRFSARQFPNYSSELNVNALLLGDSALYLCASSLGVAATWETQYFGPGTRLLVL.

The chain joins TRBV29-1 to TRBJ2-5; D may be TRBD1 (5 bases). Germline CDR1 reads SQVTM; CDR2 reads ANQGSEA. V was pared by 0 bases and J by 3 bases, with 5 bases between. The CDR3 covers 12 residues. CDR3 coding DNA: TGCAGCGTTGAAGAAGGGGAAGAGACCCAGTACTTC. It codes for CSVEEGEETQYF.

CDR3 residues: CASSPPGGPPYEQYF. The DNA of the CDR3 is TGTGCCAGCAGCCCCCCCGGGGGGCCCCCCTACGAGCAGTACTTC. The rearrangement uses TRBV9 and TRBJ2-7; a possible D gene is TRBD2 (7 bases). This CDR3 contains 15 residues. Germline CDR1 and CDR2: SGDLS and YYNGEE. Trimming shortened V by 4 bases and J by 2 bases, and 16 bases separated the two germline ends.

This sequence joins TRBV28 and TRBJ1-1; D might be TRBD1 (5 bases). Trimming left V 2 bases short and J 8 bases short, with 6 bases between. Germline V CDR1 and CDR2: MDHEN, SYDVKM. This CDR3 contains 11 residues. The DNA of the CDR3 is TGTGCCAGCAGTTTACAGGGAGAAGCTTTCTTT. Translation: CASSLQGEAFF.

V and J are TRBV5-1 and TRBJ1-6; D not certain. The germline gives CDR1 SGHRS, CDR2 YFSETQ. The V end was cut by 3 bases, the J end by 10 bases, with 14 bases between. The CDR3 spans 14 residues. The CDR3 sequence is CASSSDKLKSPLHF. CDR3 coding DNA: TGCGCCAGCAGCTCCGACAAGCTAAAATCACCCCTCCACTTT.

For this clone: This sample also contains other DNA sequences that code for the same CDR3. CDR3 protein: CASSLGQGYGYTF. In nucleotides, the CDR3 is TGTGCCAGCAGCTTGGGGCAGGGTTATGGCTACACCTTC. V is TRBV7-9 and J is TRBJ1-2; D may be TRBD1 (5 bases). CDR3 length: 13 residues. The V end lost 3 bases, the J end lost 5 bases, and 10 bases lay between the germline ends. The V gene's germline CDR1 is SEHNR and CDR2 FQNEAQ (reference sequence).

The rearrangement links TRBV6-5 to TRBJ2-3; weak D call: TRBD2 (6 bases). V was clipped by 7 bases and J by 5 bases, with 13 bases between them. Germline V gives CDR1 MNHEY, CDR2 SVGAGI. The CDR3 is 13 amino acids. CDR3 amino acids: CASTNSGGDTQYF. The CDR3 DNA is TGTGCCAGCACGAACTCCGGGGGAGATACGCAGTATTTT.

This clone was seen only a few times. V usage is TRBV3-1 (or the pseudogene TRBV3-2) and J usage is TRBJ2-1; no firm D call. Germline CDR1 reads LGHDT; CDR2 reads YNNKEL (reference sequence). V gave up 0 bases and J gave up 13 bases, with 13 bases separating them. The CDR3 is made up of 13 amino acids. The CDR3 coding sequence is TGTGCCAGCAGCCAAGAGGGCGACCCGGAACAGTTCTTC. Translating it yields CASSQEGDPEQFF.

This chain uses TRBV27 with TRBJ2-7; D is possibly TRBD1 (6 bases). The CDR3 loop spans 13 amino acids. CDR1 MNHEY and CDR2 SMNVEV come from the germline V gene (reference sequence). Trimming removed 11 bases from V and 0 bases from J, with 14 bases in between. The CDR3 loop is CAAGTPSSYEQYF. The CDR3 DNA follows: TGTGCCGCCGGGACACCGAGCTCCTACGAGCAGTACTTC.

Here the CDR3 reads CASSLARTYEQYF. Here the CDR3 DNA reads TGTGCCAGCAGCTTAGCGCGCACCTACGAGCAGTACTTC. The chain is built from TRBV7-9 and TRBJ2-7; D unclear. There are 13 residues in the CDR3. Trimming removed 0 bases at V and 2 bases at J, with 5 bases between. Per germline, CDR1 SEHNR and CDR2 FQNEAQ (reference sequence).

CDR3 in amino acids: CSVERLAVTDTQYF. Written as DNA, the CDR3 is TGCAGCGTTGAACGGCTAGCGGTCACAGATACGCAGTATTTT. The V and J genes are TRBV29-1 and TRBJ2-3, with 7 nucleotides matching TRBD2. Trimming removed 2 bases from V and 2 bases from J; junction bases left unmatched: 4. Germline V gives CDR1 SQVTM, CDR2 ANQGSEA. This CDR3 has 14 residues.

The CDR3 DNA reads as TGTGCCACCAGTGATTTTAGCGGGAGCACAGATACGCAGTATTTT. This gives the protein CATSDFSGSTDTQYF. The V and J genes are TRBV24-1 and TRBJ2-3, with 7 bases aligning to TRBD2. V trimming: 1 base; J trimming: 0 bases; junction bases outside the gene matches: 0. CDR1 and CDR2 from the germline V gene are KGHDR and SFDVKD. The CDR3 extends over 15 amino acids.

The J gene is TRBJ2-1, the V gene TRBV6-5; 7 nucleotides match TRBD2. The CDR3 is made up of 15 amino acids. Germline V gives CDR1 MNHEY, CDR2 SVGAGI. V dropped 2 bases and J dropped 4; count of bases not matched to a gene: 5. The CDR3 nucleotides read TGTGCCAGCAGTTACGGCCTAGCGGATTACAATGAGCAGTTCTTC. The encoded protein is CASSYGLADYNEQFF.